Shown below are 26 T cell receptor beta chains from a single sample sequenced in a study of blood T cell repertoires in COVID-19. Sequenced by immunoSEQ multiplex PCR; TCRdb stores in-frame clones only, minus some. The data contain 150,000 or so clones, 90% of them singletons. The sequenced sample consisted of peripheral blood. All receptors come from a man aged 45-65 years with acute or convalescent COVID-19.

This chain uses TRBV5-1 with TRBJ2-3; D is unclear. The germline V and J ends were trimmed by 2 bases and 0 bases, with 7 bases remaining between them. The CDR3 is made up of 14 amino acids. Germline V lookup: CDR1 SGHRS, CDR2 YFSETQ. CDR3 sequence (DNA): TGCGCCAGCAGCTTTGGGCCCAGCACAGATACGCAGTATTTT. Its translation is CASSFGPSTDTQYF. Variable domain in full (rest from reference TRBV5-1 and TRBJ2-3): KAGVTQTPRYLIKTRGQQVTLSCSPISGHRSVSWYQQTPGQGLQFLFEYFSETQRNKGNFPGRFSGRQFSNSRSEMNVSTLELGDSALYLCASSFGPSTDTQYFGPGTRLTVL.

V is TRBV5-1 and J is TRBJ2-3; 9 positions agree with TRBD2. CDR1 and CDR2 (germline): SGHRS, YFSETQ. J was trimmed by 5 bases and V by 4 bases; bases with no gene match: 8. The CDR3 is 15 amino acids. The DNA of the CDR3 is TGCGCCAGCAGCCTCCGCGGGGGGGCCAGAGATACGCAGTATTTT. Protein product: CASSLRGGARDTQYF.

V and J are TRBV27 and TRBJ2-3; the match to TRBD2 covers 10 bases. From germline, CDR1 is MNHEY and CDR2 SMNVEV (reference sequence). V shed 6 bases and J 5 bases; nucleotides not matched to a gene: 8. The CDR3 has 15 residues. The CDR3 DNA reads as TGTGCCAGCAGGGTTACTAGCGGGAAGGTAGATACGCAGTATTTT. Amino acids: CASRVTSGKVDTQYF.

The chain couples TRBV24-1 to TRBJ1-2; 10 bases agree with TRBD1. V gave up 7 bases and J gave up 6 bases; unmatched junction bases: 1. Germline V lookup: CDR1 KGHDR, CDR2 SFDVKD. This CDR3 region has 12 residues. The DNA for the CDR3 is TGTGCCACCAGGGGGACAGGGGATGGCTACACCTTC. Amino acid sequence: CATRGTGDGYTF.

The CDR3, as DNA: TGTGCCAGCATTGGGACAGGGGGCAGGTACGAGCAGTACTTC. Amino acids: CASIGTGGRYEQYF. The chain carries TRBV6-5 and TRBJ2-7; TRBD1 matches at 12 bases. V dropped 7 bases and J dropped 4; count of bases not matched to a gene: 5. There are 14 residues in the CDR3. Germline-derived CDR1 and CDR2 are MNHEY and SVGAGI.

V gene TRBV5-1 combines with J gene TRBJ2-2; 7 bases align to TRBD1. Germline-derived CDR1 and CDR2 are SGHRS and YFSETQ. V gave up 3 bases and J gave up 8 bases; unmatched junction bases: 7. CDR3 length equals 14 residues. The DNA for the CDR3 is TGCGCCAGCAGCTCCCGACAGGGTCTGGGGGAGCTGTTTTTT. Translating gives CASSSRQGLGELFF.

The chain links TRBV2 to TRBJ2-1, with D perhaps TRBD1 (6 bases). Germline V lookup: CDR1 SNHLY, CDR2 FYNNEI. CDR3 length: 13 residues. V was trimmed by 11 bases and J by 3 bases, leaving 14 bases between them. The CDR3 here is CAGTGQFYNEQFF. The CDR3 coding sequence is TGTGCCGGGACCGGACAGTTCTACAATGAGCAGTTCTTC.

This sequence joins TRBV7-2 and TRBJ2-5; 9 positions agree with TRBD1. V trimming: 1 base; J trimming: 5 bases; junction bases outside the gene matches: 8. The CDR3 is made up of 16 amino acids. Germline CDR1 SGHTA, CDR2 FQGNSA. Written as DNA, the CDR3 is TGTGCCAGCAGCTTAGGAAGTACAGGGGGCTGGGAGACCCAGTACTTC. The encoded protein is CASSLGSTGGWETQYF.

The V gene is TRBV27, the J gene TRBJ2-7; TRBD1 matches 7 bases. Germline lookup yields CDR1 MNHEY and CDR2 SMNVEV (reference sequence). The CDR3 sequence is 14 residues long. The J segment lost 7 bases and the V segment lost 4 bases, leaving 10 bases of the junction unmatched. The DNA of the CDR3 is TGTGCCAGCAGTTCCCTCCTGGGACAGCGAGAGCAGTACGTC. Translated: CASSSLLGQREQYV.

The gene calls are TRBV6-5 and TRBJ2-7; D not certain. The V and J ends lost 9 bases and 4 bases respectively, with 10 bases between them. The length of the CDR3 is 11 residues. CDR1 and CDR2 (germline): MNHEY, SVGAGI. As DNA, the CDR3 is TGTGCCAGTGGTGAGAGGTACGAGCAGTACTTC. This sequence encodes CASGERYEQYF.

The chain employs TRBV30 and TRBJ2-3; 13 bases are a match to TRBD2. Per the germline V gene, CDR1 is GTSNPN and CDR2 is SVGIG (reference sequence). The CDR3 sequence is 15 residues long. The J segment lost 4 bases and the V segment lost 4 bases, leaving 5 bases of the junction unmatched. The CDR3 DNA reads as TGTGCCTGGACGCCGGGACTAGCGGGGTCAGATACGCAGTATTTT. It encodes CAWTPGLAGSDTQYF.

The chain is built from TRBV20-1 and TRBJ2-1; D remains ambiguous. Between the trimmed V and J ends, which lost 5 bases and 3 bases, there was a span of 5 bases. Germline assignment: CDR1 DFQATT and CDR2 SNEGSKA (reference sequence). The CDR3 consists of 11 residues. Here the CDR3 DNA reads TGCAGTGCTCGCGACTACAATGAGCAGTTCTTC. Residues: CSARDYNEQFF.

The chain uses TRBV7-8 and TRBJ2-1; 14 nucleotides match TRBD2. Trimming removed 6 bases from V and 3 bases from J; junction bases left unmatched: 10. The CDR3 has 18 amino acids. Germline V lookup: CDR1 SGHVS, CDR2 FQNEAQ. The CDR3 DNA sequence: TGTGCCAGCAGTCGGGGGACTAGCGGGGGCCTATACTACAATGAGCAGTTCTTC. The encoded protein is CASSRGTSGGLYYNEQFF.

CDR3: CASSLSGRNTGELFF. DNA of the CDR3: TGTGCCAGCAGCCTCTCGGGTCGGAACACCGGGGAGCTGTTTTTT. The chain uses TRBV27 and TRBJ2-2; no clear D. CDR1 is MNHEY and CDR2 is SMNVEV in the germline V gene (reference sequence). Trimming removed 6 bases at V and 1 base at J, with 12 bases between. The CDR3 covers 15 residues.

The J gene is TRBJ2-1, the V gene TRBV9; possibly TRBD1 for D (6 bases). CDR3 size: 13 residues. Between the trimmed V and J ends, which lost 7 bases and 8 bases, there was a span of 16 bases. From germline, CDR1 is SGDLS and CDR2 YYNGEE. DNA for the CDR3: TGTGCCAGCGGGGGTTGGGGGCAGTATGAGCAGTTCTTC. The encoded protein is CASGGWGQYEQFF.

The chain couples TRBV7-6 to TRBJ1-6, with 9 bases matching TRBD1. Germline loops: CDR1 SGHVS, CDR2 FNYEAQ. The junction had 9 bases not matched to a gene; V was cut back by 3 bases and J by 9 bases. The CDR3 spans 16 residues. CDR3 protein: CASSLLTGGGSSPLHF. The CDR3 nucleotides are TGTGCCAGCAGCTTGCTAACAGGGGGCGGTTCTTCACCCCTCCACTTT.

The gene calls are TRBV9 and TRBJ2-5; D gene ambiguous. The CDR3 loop spans 13 amino acids. Germline CDR1 SGDLS, CDR2 YYNGEE. The V end lost 2 bases, the J end lost 5 bases, and 10 bases lay between the germline ends. The CDR3 nucleotides are TGTGCCAGCAGCGTCCAAGACGGGGAGACCCAGTACTTC. Encoded protein: CASSVQDGETQYF.

The V call is TRBV28, the J call TRBJ2-5; maybe TRBD1 (6 bases). This CDR3 comprises 17 residues. Germline loops: CDR1 MDHEN, CDR2 SYDVKM. V lost 1 base and J 4 bases, leaving 19 bases between the germline ends. The CDR3 here is CASSLFGAGTRGETQYF. CDR3 in DNA: TGTGCCAGCAGTTTATTTGGGGCAGGGACACGGGGAGAGACCCAGTACTTC.

This clone has only one observation. The V gene is TRBV27, the J gene TRBJ2-3; no clear D. CDR1 MNHEY and CDR2 SMNVEV come from the germline V gene (reference sequence). V was cut by 1 base and J by 4 bases, with 12 bases left in between. This CDR3 comprises 15 residues. Here the CDR3 reads CASSLWAESSDTQYF. The CDR3 DNA is TGTGCCAGCAGTTTATGGGCAGAATCTTCAGATACGCAGTATTTT.

The chain carries TRBV9 and TRBJ2-2; D is possibly TRBD2 (6 bases). Trimming pared 0 bases from V and 3 bases from J, leaving 15 bases between. There are 17 residues in the CDR3. Germline loops: CDR1 SGDLS, CDR2 YYNGEE. CDR3 in DNA: TGTGCCAGCAGCGTAGTTCGCGGGACGTCGGACACCGGGGAGCTGTTTTTT. Its translation: CASSVVRGTSDTGELFF.

The J gene is TRBJ2-3, the V gene TRBV24-1; D gene unclear. Trimming pared 4 bases from V and 1 base from J, leaving 11 bases between. The germline V gene has CDR1 KGHDR and CDR2 SFDVKD. The CDR3 spans 15 residues. The CDR3 DNA sequence: TGTGCCACCAGTGAGTCAGGTCCACGCACAGATACGCAGTATTTT. Translated: CATSESGPRTDTQYF.

This rearrangement joins TRBV28 to TRBJ2-2; D perhaps matches TRBD2 (6 bases). CDR1 is MDHEN, CDR2 SYDVKM, per germline. V was pared by 6 bases and J by 5 bases, with 13 bases between. The CDR3 has 14 residues. DNA for the CDR3: TGTGCCAGCAGCACCGGGACTCCAACCGGGGAGCTGTTTTTT. It is translated as CASSTGTPTGELFF.

This sequence joins TRBV7-2 and TRBJ2-5, with TRBD2 matching over 12 bases. CDR3 length equals 14 residues. Germline V CDR1 and CDR2: SGHTA, FQGNSA. The J segment lost 5 bases and the V segment lost 7 bases, leaving 5 bases of the junction unmatched. CDR3 sequence (DNA): TGTGCCAGCAAAAGGACTAGCGGGACGGAGACCCAGTACTTC. Encoded protein: CASKRTSGTETQYF.

V usage is TRBV5-8 and J usage is TRBJ1-4; D is uncertain. Germline-derived CDR1 and CDR2 are SGHTS and YDEGEE. The CDR3 is made up of 17 amino acids. V lost 4 bases and J lost 10, with 26 bases in between. The CDR3 loop reads CASSPSRKWEDAGKLFF. CDR3 coding DNA: TGTGCCAGCAGCCCGTCTAGGAAATGGGAGGACGCCGGAAAACTGTTTTTT. Supplemented by reference TRBV5-8 and TRBJ1-4, the full variable domain reads EAGVTQSPTHLIKTRGQQATLRCSPISGHTSVYWYQQALGLGLQFLLWYDEGEERNRGNFPPRFSGRQFPNYSSELNVNALELEDSALYLCASSPSRKWEDAGKLFFGSGTQLSVL.

The chain employs TRBV18 and TRBJ2-7; a possible D gene is TRBD1 (6 bases). The CDR3 consists of 16 residues. In germline, CDR1 is KGHSH, CDR2 LQKENI. The V and J ends lost 3 bases and 4 bases respectively, with 19 bases between them. This CDR3 reads CASSPRQDSPWYEQYV. For the CDR3, the DNA is TGTGCCAGCTCACCGCGACAGGACTCGCCCTGGTACGAGCAGTACGTC.

The chain links TRBV21-1 to TRBJ2-7; TRBD2 is taken as the D call from the table, unchecked against the DNA. TRBV21-1 is annotated as a pseudogene. The CDR3 extends over 11 amino acids. For the CDR3, the DNA is TGTGCCAGCAGCAAAATAGTCGAGCAGTACGTC. Translated, it gives CASSKIVEQYV.